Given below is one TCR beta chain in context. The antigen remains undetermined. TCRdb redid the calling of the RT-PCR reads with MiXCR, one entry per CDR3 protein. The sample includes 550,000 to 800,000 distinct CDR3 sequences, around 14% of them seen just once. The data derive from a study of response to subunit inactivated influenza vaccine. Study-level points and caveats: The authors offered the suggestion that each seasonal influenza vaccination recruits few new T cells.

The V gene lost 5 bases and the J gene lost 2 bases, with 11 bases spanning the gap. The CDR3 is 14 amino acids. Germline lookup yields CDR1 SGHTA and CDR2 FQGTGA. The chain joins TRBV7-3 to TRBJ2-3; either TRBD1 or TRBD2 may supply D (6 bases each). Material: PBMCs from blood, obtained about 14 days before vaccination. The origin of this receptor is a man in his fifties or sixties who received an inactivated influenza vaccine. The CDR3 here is CASSRGGLTDTQYF. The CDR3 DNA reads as TGTGCCAGCAGCCGAGGGGGGCTCACAGATACGCAGTATTTT.